This TCR beta chain was sequenced in a study of shared clonotypes between healthy human individuals. Across the whole study: Each donor had three CD4 naive, three CD4 memory, two CD8 naive and one CD8 memory plate. Findings and limits, study-wide: Clonotype sharing levels among donors were expected to vary with sequencing depth. There were few donors, and this limited the genetic and exposure-history diversity represented.

The CDR3 runs to 13 residues. Germline-derived CDR1 and CDR2 are SGHAT and FQNNGV. V shed 1 base and J shed 5 bases, with 8 bases lying between them. Worth noting for this clone: Its specificity is unknown.

Researchers ran the assay at a deep level. Clones were read by immunoSEQ multiplex PCR, and TCRdb kept only the in-frame ones, dropping some. The data show about 2.3 million clones, approximately 90% seen once. The sequenced sample consisted of naive CD4+ T cells from PBMCs. Stated subset: CD45RA+ positively selected. The chain has TRBV11-2 and TRBJ1-2; unclear D gene. The clonotype was recovered from a man between 18 and 35 years old in good health. Some clones in this sample may be carry-over from other donors' samples. CDR3 region: CASSLGFGYGYTF. Here the CDR3 DNA reads TGTGCCAGCAGCTTAGGCTTCGGTTATGGCTACACCTTC.